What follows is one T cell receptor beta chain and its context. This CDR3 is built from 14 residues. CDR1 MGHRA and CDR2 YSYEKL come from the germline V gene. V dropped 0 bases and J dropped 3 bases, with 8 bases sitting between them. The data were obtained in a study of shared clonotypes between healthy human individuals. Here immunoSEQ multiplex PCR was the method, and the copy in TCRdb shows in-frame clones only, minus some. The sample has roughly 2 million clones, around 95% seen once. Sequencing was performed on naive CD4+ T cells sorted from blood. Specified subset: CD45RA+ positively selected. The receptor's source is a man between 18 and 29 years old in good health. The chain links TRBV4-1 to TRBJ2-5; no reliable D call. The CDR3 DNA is TGCGCCAGCAGCCAAGATTCAGGAAAAGAGACCCAGTACTTC. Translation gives CASSQDSGKETQYF.